This TCR beta chain is from a study of molecular identifiers for immune sequencing clone quantification. TCRdb independently ran MiXCR on the PCR reads; one entry per CDR3 protein. The sample yields under 85,000 distinct CDR3 sequences, less than 20% seen once. Naive CD8 library inputs spanned 20,000 to 1,000,000 sorted cells and 10%, 30% or 50% RNA. This clonotype was found many times. V gave up 6 bases and J gave up 3 bases, with 16 bases separating them. The CDR3 runs 15 residues. Per the germline V gene, CDR1 is MNHEY and CDR2 is SVGEGT. This receptor was taken from a human donor in good health. Some libraries in this study had Jurkat cell RNA spiked in. Sequencing input: naive CD8+ T cells from blood, with Jurkat cell RNA spiked in. Documented subset: FACS-sorted CD8+CD4-CCR7+CD45RA+ naive T cells. V is TRBV6-2 or TRBV6-3 and J is TRBJ2-3, with a tentative D call TRBD2 (6 bases). The DNA of the CDR3 is TGTGCCAGCAGCCAACTGACTAGTGTTACAGATACGCAGTATTTT. This sequence encodes CASSQLTSVTDTQYF.